This T cell receptor (beta chain) was recorded in a study of beta chain features in type 1 diabetes. Study findings and constraints: The cDNA sequencing approach could over-represent high-TCR-expressing cells. Across all four CD4+ subsets, people with type 1 diabetes showed modestly shorter TCRB CDR3s.

Details on this clone: No antigen is known for it.

Of the isolated RNA, all was reverse transcribed, and so the sequenced material was expressed TCRB transcripts. Using immunoSEQ multiplex PCR, the repertoire was profiled, and TCRdb retains in-frame clones only, with some absent. The table shows 150,000 to 190,000 clones, with approximately 10% occurring only once. The germline V gene encodes CDR1 SEHNR and CDR2 FQNEAQ (reference sequence). V lost 4 bases and J 6 bases, leaving 19 bases between the germline ends. There are 15 residues in the CDR3. The source is a young man with type 1 diabetes. The chain carries TRBV7-9 and TRBJ2-7; a possible D gene is TRBD2 (5 bases). The sample taken for sequencing was central memory CD4+ T cells from blood. CDR3 DNA sequence: TGTGCCAGCAGCTCCCCCACTAGGCCGCTGAGCGAGCAGTACTTC. Translation: CASSSPTRPLSEQYF.